A single sample is the source of the 8 T cell receptor beta chains below, sequenced in a study of quantifying T cell responses using KT2 cells. At the level of the study: RNA was reverse transcribed with TCR alpha and beta constant-region primers.

Each cDNA got a UMI-containing oligo ligated at its 3' end. An equimolar mix of RC1.1 and RC1.2 primed the beta chain across TRBC1 and TRBC2. One entry per CDR3 protein results from TCRdb running MiXCR on the UMI-ligation and nested PCR reads. The top ten clones hold more than 9.5% of a sample with about 33,000 distinct CDR3 sequences, around a tenth of them seen once. Sequencing was carried out using PBMCs spiked with cells of the T cell clone KT2. The receptor source for this set is a human donor.

This clonotype was picked up many times. The chain carries TRBV7-6 and TRBJ2-2, with D tentatively TRBD2 (6 bases). The CDR3 is made up of 13 amino acids. Trimming took off 3 bases at V and 6 bases at J, with 8 bases between the two ends. The germline CDR1 and CDR2 sequences are SGHVS and FNYEAQ. In DNA, the CDR3 is TGTGCCAGCAGCTTCGGGGAGGCCGGGGAGCTGTTTTTT. It yields the protein CASSFGEAGELFF.

This clonotype was found many times. This chain links TRBV6-2 or TRBV6-3 with TRBJ1-1, with 7 bases identical to TRBD1. The CDR3 is 11 amino acids. CDR1 and CDR2 from the germline V gene are MNHEY and SVGEGT. The V segment lost 5 bases and the J segment 8 bases; nucleotides outside the gene matches: 2. CDR3 region: CASSRGREAFF. The CDR3 DNA sequence: TGTGCCAGCAGTAGGGGGCGAGAAGCTTTCTTT.

This clonotype was observed at least ten times. This chain links TRBV7-2 with TRBJ2-5; D gene unclear. CDR1 and CDR2 (germline): SGHTA, FQGNSA. V was trimmed by 5 bases and J by 0 bases, leaving 4 bases between them. The CDR3 sequence is 12 residues long. The CDR3, as DNA: TGTGCCAGCAGCACCTACCAAGAGACCCAGTACTTC. It is translated as CASSTYQETQYF.

This chain joins TRBV15 and TRBJ2-1; 7 nucleotides agree with TRBD2. V trimming: 0 bases; J trimming: 16 bases; junction bases outside the gene matches: 12. This CDR3 is built from 14 residues. Germline lookup yields CDR1 LNHNV and CDR2 YYDKDF (reference sequence). The CDR3 DNA reads TGTGCCACCAGCAGAGATCGCGCTAGCGGTCTGGAATTCTTC. Amino acid sequence: CATSRDRASGLEFF. Supplemented by reference TRBV15 and TRBJ2-1, the full variable domain reads DAMVIQNPRYQVTQFGKPVTLSCSQTLNHNVMYWYQQKSSQAPKLLFHYYDKDFNNEADTPDNFQSRRPNTSFCFLDIRSPGLGDTAMYLCATSRDRASGLEFFGPGTRLTVL.

This clonotype was detected ten times or more. As DNA, the CDR3 is TGTGCCAGCAGGCTAGCGGGAGGAGGTAGAAATGAGCAGTTCTTC. Translated: CASRLAGGGRNEQFF. The V and J genes are TRBV7-2 and TRBJ2-1; 11 nucleotides agree with TRBD2. Trimming cost V 6 bases and J 7 bases; bases outside gene matches: 8. CDR3 length: 15 amino acids. The germline gives CDR1 SGHTA, CDR2 FQGNSA. The complete variable domain, with remaining parts taken from reference TRBV7-2 and TRBJ2-1, reads GAGVSQSPSNKVTEKGKDVELRCDPISGHTALYWYRQSLGQGLEFLIYFQGNSAPDKSGLPSDRFSAERTGGSVSTLTIQRTQQEDSAVYLCASRLAGGGRNEQFFGPGTRLTVL.

This clonotype was counted a single time. V gene TRBV2 combines with J gene TRBJ1-2; the match to TRBD1 covers 7 bases. The CDR3 is 16 amino acids. Germline lookup yields CDR1 SNHLY and CDR2 FYNNEI. V was clipped by 5 bases and J by 6 bases; unmatched bases: 15. In nucleotides, the CDR3 is TGTGCCAGCAGTCCCCAGGGGGACAGTATACTTAATGGCTACACCTTC. It translates to CASSPQGDSILNGYTF.

The genes are TRBV14 and TRBJ2-7, with 9 bases matching TRBD2. In germline, CDR1 is SGHDN, CDR2 FVKESK. Unmatched junction bases numbered 9, after V lost 5 bases and J lost 4 bases. There are 15 residues in the CDR3. CDR3 loop: CASSTFKRGVYEQYF. The CDR3 DNA reads as TGTGCCAGCAGCACGTTCAAGCGGGGGGTATACGAGCAGTACTTC.

The sample holds many counts of this clonotype. This chain uses TRBV6-6 with TRBJ1-1; 7 bases fit TRBD1. The germline gives CDR1 MNHNY, CDR2 SVGAGI (reference sequence). V gave up 7 bases and J gave up 2 bases; unmatched junction bases: 4. The CDR3 sequence is 13 residues long. Written as DNA, the CDR3 is TGTGCCAGCACCAGACAGGGAAACACTGAAGCTTTCTTT. Translation: CASTRQGNTEAFF.